This T cell receptor beta chain was sequenced in a study of blood T cells in healthy people across ages. Germline V gene data show CDR1 as SQVTM and CDR2 as ANQGSEA. V shed 6 bases and J shed 1 base, with 21 bases lying between them. This CDR3 spans 16 amino acids. PCR was performed a second time for roughly 7 to 12 cycles using a sample-barcoded 5' primer and a J-beta primer mix. A minimum of 3 million CDR3-containing paired-end reads was obtained for each sample. TCRdb ran MiXCR on the 5' RACE reads and lists one entry per CDR3 protein. This table has about 640,000 distinct CDR3 sequences, 45% to 65% appearing once.

The sample was blood. This sequence was found in a man in his 60s in good health. This sequence joins TRBV29-1 and TRBJ2-5; TRBD1 or TRBD2 may be the D gene (5 bases each). Here the CDR3 reads CSVALGPVGTQETQYF. The DNA of the CDR3 is TGCAGCGTCGCCCTGGGACCAGTGGGGACCCAAGAGACCCAGTACTTC.